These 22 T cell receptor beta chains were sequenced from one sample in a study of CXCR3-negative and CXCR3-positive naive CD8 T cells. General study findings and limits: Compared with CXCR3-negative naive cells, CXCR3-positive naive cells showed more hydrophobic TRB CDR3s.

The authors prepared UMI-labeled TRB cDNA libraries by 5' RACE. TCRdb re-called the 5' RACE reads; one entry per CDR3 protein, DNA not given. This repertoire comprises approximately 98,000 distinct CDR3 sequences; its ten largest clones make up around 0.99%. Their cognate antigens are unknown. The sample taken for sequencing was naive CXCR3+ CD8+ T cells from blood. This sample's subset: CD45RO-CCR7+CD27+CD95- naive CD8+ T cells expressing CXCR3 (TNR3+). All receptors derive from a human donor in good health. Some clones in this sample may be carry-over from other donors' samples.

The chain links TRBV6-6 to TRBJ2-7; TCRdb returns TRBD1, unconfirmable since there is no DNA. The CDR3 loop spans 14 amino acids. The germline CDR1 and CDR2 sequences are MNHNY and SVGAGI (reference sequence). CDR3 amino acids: CASSYRDGTYEQHF.

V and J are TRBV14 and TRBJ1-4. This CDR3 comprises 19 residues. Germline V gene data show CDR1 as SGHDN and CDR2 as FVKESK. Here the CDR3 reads CASSLTFGFWPAANEKLFF.

The CDR3 loop reads CASSLWDTLAKNIQYF. V gene TRBV28 combines with J gene TRBJ2-4. Germline V gives CDR1 MDHEN, CDR2 SYDVKM. This CDR3 spans 16 amino acids.

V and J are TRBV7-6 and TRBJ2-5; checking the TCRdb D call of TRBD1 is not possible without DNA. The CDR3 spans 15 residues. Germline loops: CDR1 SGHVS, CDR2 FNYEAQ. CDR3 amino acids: CASSLTWSGEETQYF. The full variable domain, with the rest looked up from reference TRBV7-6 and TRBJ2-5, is GAGVSQSPRYKVTKRGQDVALRCDPISGHVSLYWYRQALGQGPEFLTYFNYEAQQDKSGLPNDRFSAERPEGSISTLTIQRTEQRDSAMYRCASSLTWSGEETQYFGPGTRLLVL.

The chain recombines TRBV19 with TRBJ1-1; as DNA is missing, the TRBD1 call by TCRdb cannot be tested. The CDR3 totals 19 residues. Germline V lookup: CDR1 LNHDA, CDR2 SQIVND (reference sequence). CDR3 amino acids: CASSIASVRAGKRNTEAFF.

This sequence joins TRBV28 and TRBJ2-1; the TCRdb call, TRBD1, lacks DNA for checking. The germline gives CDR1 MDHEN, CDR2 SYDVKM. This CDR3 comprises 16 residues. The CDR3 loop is CASSLLGDSPCNEQFF.

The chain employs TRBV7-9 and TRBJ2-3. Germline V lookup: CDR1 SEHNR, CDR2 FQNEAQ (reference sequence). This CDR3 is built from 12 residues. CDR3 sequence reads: CASSLDADTQYF.

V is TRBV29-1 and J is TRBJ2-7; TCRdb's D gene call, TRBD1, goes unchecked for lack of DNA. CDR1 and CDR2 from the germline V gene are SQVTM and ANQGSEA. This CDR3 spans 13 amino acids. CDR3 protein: CSVMGGQHYEQYF.

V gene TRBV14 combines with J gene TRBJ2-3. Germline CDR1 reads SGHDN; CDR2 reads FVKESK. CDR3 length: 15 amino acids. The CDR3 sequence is CASSQGEVSTDTQYF.

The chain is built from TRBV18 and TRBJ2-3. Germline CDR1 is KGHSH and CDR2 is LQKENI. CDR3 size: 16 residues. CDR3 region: CASSSTVAGGTDTQYF.

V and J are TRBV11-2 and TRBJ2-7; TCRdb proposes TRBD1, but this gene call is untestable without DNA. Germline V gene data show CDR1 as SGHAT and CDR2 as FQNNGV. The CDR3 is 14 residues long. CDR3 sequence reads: CASSYGTGDYEQYF.

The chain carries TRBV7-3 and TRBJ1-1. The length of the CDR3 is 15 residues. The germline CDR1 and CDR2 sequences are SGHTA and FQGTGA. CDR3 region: CASSFLGKENTEAFF.

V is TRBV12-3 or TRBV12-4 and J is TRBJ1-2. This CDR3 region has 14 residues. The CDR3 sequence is CASSLGGDYYGYTF.

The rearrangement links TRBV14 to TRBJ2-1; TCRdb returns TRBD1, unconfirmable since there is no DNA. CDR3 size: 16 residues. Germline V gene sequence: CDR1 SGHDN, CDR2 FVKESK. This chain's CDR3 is CASSHKIGGFYNEQFF. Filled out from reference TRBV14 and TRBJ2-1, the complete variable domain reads EAGVTQFPSHSVIEKGQTVTLRCDPISGHDNLYWYRRVMGKEIKFLLHFVKESKQDESGMPNNRFLAERTGGTYSTLKVQPAELEDSGVYFCASSHKIGGFYNEQFFGPGTRLTVL.

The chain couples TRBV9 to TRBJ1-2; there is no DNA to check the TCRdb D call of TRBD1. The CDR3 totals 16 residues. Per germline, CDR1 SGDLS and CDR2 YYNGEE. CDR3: CASSDSSRDAYYGYTF.

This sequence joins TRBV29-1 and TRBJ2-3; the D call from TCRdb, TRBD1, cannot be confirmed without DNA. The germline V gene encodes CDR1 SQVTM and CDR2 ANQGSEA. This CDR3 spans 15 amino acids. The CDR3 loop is CSVEGVVVGADTQYF.

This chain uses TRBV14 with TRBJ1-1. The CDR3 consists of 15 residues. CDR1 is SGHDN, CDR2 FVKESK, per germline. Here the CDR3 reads CASSPLGSSNTEAFF.

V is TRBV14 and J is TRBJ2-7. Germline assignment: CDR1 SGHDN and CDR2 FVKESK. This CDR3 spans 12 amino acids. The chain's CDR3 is CASNSPDNEQYF.

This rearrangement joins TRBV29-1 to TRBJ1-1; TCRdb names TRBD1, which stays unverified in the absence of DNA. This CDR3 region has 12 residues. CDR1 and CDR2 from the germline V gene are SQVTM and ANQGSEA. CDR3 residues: CSVEGGGPEAFF.

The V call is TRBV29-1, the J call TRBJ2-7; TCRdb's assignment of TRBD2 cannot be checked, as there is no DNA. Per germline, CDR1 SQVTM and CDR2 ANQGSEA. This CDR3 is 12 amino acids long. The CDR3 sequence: CSVASGSFEQYF.

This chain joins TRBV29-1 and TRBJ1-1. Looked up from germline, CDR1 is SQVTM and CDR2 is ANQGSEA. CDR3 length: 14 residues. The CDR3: CSVATGIMNTEAFF.

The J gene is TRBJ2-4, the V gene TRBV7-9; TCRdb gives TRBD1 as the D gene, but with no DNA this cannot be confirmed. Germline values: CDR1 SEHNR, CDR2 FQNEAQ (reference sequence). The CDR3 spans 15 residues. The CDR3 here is CASSLVGEAKNIQYF.